This T cell receptor (beta chain) was recorded in a study of T-cell reconstitution after alpha-beta-depleted transplantation in children. Whole-study results and caveats: Roughly two months post-transplant, alpha-beta T cells reportedly originated from several hundred graft clones that had expanded. A year had passed since transplant, and T-cell counts and diversity by then came mostly from newly produced T cells.

To note about this clonotype: Its antigen is unidentified.

For TCRbeta, the library was prepared with unique molecular identifiers. MiXCR, run by TCRdb on the PCR reads, gives a single entry per CDR3 protein. The repertoire consists of around 700,000 distinct CDR3 sequences, with approximately 14% occurring once and the leading ten covering 0.75% to 0.85%. The input for sequencing was PBMCs, taken before TCRalphabeta/CD19-depleted stem cell transplant. The receptor was derived from a girl aged 2 to 9 with congenital amegakaryocytic thrombocytopenia, due to receive a stem cell transplant.

In DNA form, the CDR3 reads TGCGCCAGCAGCCCACTAGCGGGAACTCGCGACGAGCAGTACTTC. Residues: CASSPLAGTRDEQYF. The V call is TRBV4-1, the J call TRBJ2-7, with 10 nucleotides matching TRBD2. The CDR3 contains 15 residues. V shed 4 bases, J shed 5 bases, and the junction held 8 bases outside the gene matches. CDR1 is MGHRA, CDR2 YSYEKL, per germline.